One sample yielded the 17 T cell receptor beta chains listed below, sequenced in a study of T cell responses to AZD1222 COVID-19 vaccine. Sequencing was performed with immunoSEQ multiplex PCR; in TCRdb, only in-frame clones are kept and a portion is missing. The sample yields fewer than 200,000 clones, around 90% seen once. This sample comprised peripheral blood, obtained on day 0 of AZD1222 vaccination. These receptors all stem from an adult in good health.

The chain links TRBV6-2 or TRBV6-3 to TRBJ2-2; D call uncertain. Germline V gene data show CDR1 as MNHEY and CDR2 as SVGEGT. Trimming removed 0 bases from V and 10 bases from J, with 6 bases in between. The CDR3 length is 12 residues. CDR3 DNA: TGTGCCAGCAGTTACTCGATAGTGGAGCTGTTTTTT. Its protein is CASSYSIVELFF.

This clone was observed once. This sequence joins TRBV3-1 (or the pseudogene TRBV3-2) and TRBJ2-5; D is unresolved. The CDR3 covers 14 residues. Trimming took off 5 bases at V and 2 bases at J, with 12 bases between the two ends. Looked up from germline, CDR1 is LGHDT and CDR2 is YNNKEL (reference sequence). CDR3 DNA sequence: TGTGCCAGCAGCTATAGGACGGGTCAAGAGACCCAGTACTTC. Its protein product is CASSYRTGQETQYF.

This sequence joins TRBV28 and TRBJ1-3; possible D gene TRBD1, 6 bases. This CDR3 contains 17 residues. The V end lost 5 bases, the J end lost 0 bases, and 17 bases lay between the germline ends. Germline V gene data show CDR1 as MDHEN and CDR2 as SYDVKM. The CDR3 loop is CASSRGGRARSGNTIYF. CDR3 DNA: TGTGCCAGCAGTCGAGGGGGTAGGGCCCGCTCTGGAAACACCATATATTTT.

The CDR3: CASSDDLAGGAKQFF. CDR3 sequence (DNA): TGTGCCAGCAGTGACGATCTAGCGGGGGGGGCCAAGCAGTTCTTC. The V call is TRBV6-4, the J call TRBJ2-1, with 12 bases matching TRBD2. This CDR3 has 15 amino acids. Looked up from germline, CDR1 is MRHNA and CDR2 is SNTAGT. After removal of 2 bases from V and 11 bases from J, the junction contained 7 bases not matched to a gene.

The V gene is TRBV7-9, the J gene TRBJ1-4; 7 bases line up with TRBD1. The CDR3 contains 15 residues. V gave up 4 bases and J gave up 4 bases; unmatched junction bases: 6. Per germline, CDR1 SEHNR and CDR2 FQNEAQ (reference sequence). The CDR3 nucleotides read TGTGCCAGCAGCTCAGGGGGACGCATTAATGAAAAACTGTTTTTT. This sequence encodes CASSSGGRINEKLFF.

J is TRBJ1-3 and V is TRBV7-2, with D unresolved. This CDR3 has 14 residues. Deletions cut 6 bases from V and 0 bases from J, with 9 bases between. CDR1 is SGHTA and CDR2 is FQGNSA in the germline V gene. The CDR3 nucleotides are TGTGCCAGCAGGAATCTGAGCTCTGGAAACACCATATATTTT. Translated: CASRNLSSGNTIYF. The whole variable domain, filled in from reference TRBV7-2 and TRBJ1-3, reads GAGVSQSPSNKVTEKGKDVELRCDPISGHTALYWYRQSLGQGLEFLIYFQGNSAPDKSGLPSDRFSAERTGGSVSTLTIQRTQQEDSAVYLCASRNLSSGNTIYFGEGSWLTVV.

The chain combines TRBV2 with TRBJ2-2; possible D gene TRBD1, 6 bases. The germline CDR1 and CDR2 sequences are SNHLY and FYNNEI. The CDR3 length is 14 residues. Trimming removed 5 bases from V and 7 bases from J, with 14 bases in between. The CDR3 here is CASSTDRSNGELFF. In DNA, the CDR3 is TGTGCCAGCAGTACCGACAGGTCAAACGGGGAGCTGTTTTTT.

Written as DNA, the CDR3 is TGTGCCAGCAGCCCTGCCTCTACCTCCTACGAGCAGTACTTC. It translates to CASSPASTSYEQYF. This sequence joins TRBV27 and TRBJ2-7; unclear D gene. V was cut by 6 bases and J by 0 bases, with 12 bases left in between. Germline CDR1 is MNHEY and CDR2 is SMNVEV (reference sequence). CDR3 length: 14 amino acids.

The V gene is TRBV28, the J gene TRBJ1-2; 8 bases match TRBD1. Germline V gene lookup returns CDR1 MDHEN and CDR2 SYDVKM. CDR3 length: 17 amino acids. The V segment lost 6 bases and the J segment 0 bases; nucleotides outside the gene matches: 12. CDR3 region: CASSADRGWRANYGYTF. The CDR3 DNA reads as TGTGCCAGCAGCGCAGACAGGGGATGGCGAGCTAACTATGGCTACACCTTC.

This chain connects TRBV5-1 to TRBJ1-6; D unclear. The CDR3 runs to 17 residues. CDR1 and CDR2 from the germline V gene are SGHRS and YFSETQ. V was pared by 1 base and J by 6 bases, with 17 bases between. CDR3 sequence reads: CASSLTSVRDTNSPLHF. In DNA, the CDR3 is TGCGCCAGCAGCTTGACGAGCGTCCGAGACACTAATTCACCCCTCCACTTT.

This clone was recorded once. The chain joins TRBV6-5 to TRBJ1-4; D is perhaps TRBD1 (5 bases). The V and J ends lost 6 bases and 8 bases respectively, with 16 bases between them. The CDR3 consists of 14 residues. Germline CDR1 and CDR2: MNHEY and SVGAGI. The CDR3 spells CASRDRWTTEKLFF. CDR3 nucleotides: TGTGCCAGCAGGGACCGATGGACAACGGAAAAACTGTTTTTT.

V is TRBV28 and J is TRBJ2-7; 11 bases map to TRBD1. The V gene's germline CDR1 is MDHEN and CDR2 SYDVKM. V was clipped by 4 bases and J by 1 base; unmatched bases: 9. This CDR3 comprises 17 residues. CDR3 DNA sequence: TGTGCCAGCAGTTCTCTGGCGGACAGGGGGCGTTCCTACGAGCAGTACTTC. It codes for CASSSLADRGRSYEQYF.

This rearrangement joins TRBV2 to TRBJ1-5; D perhaps matches TRBD1 (6 bases). V was shortened by 3 bases and J by 2 bases, with 23 bases between the two germline ends. The length of the CDR3 is 19 residues. Germline CDR1 SNHLY, CDR2 FYNNEI. The CDR3 here is CASSDSTSGRGLGNQPQHF. In DNA, the CDR3 is TGTGCCAGCAGTGATTCGACTTCTGGGCGGGGGCTTGGCAATCAGCCCCAGCATTTT.

The rearrangement links TRBV18 to TRBJ2-2; 8 bases agree with TRBD1. Germline V gene lookup returns CDR1 KGHSH and CDR2 LQKENI. This CDR3 comprises 16 residues. With 5 bases clipped from V and 0 bases from J, the junction kept 5 bases outside the gene matches. CDR3 sequence (DNA): TGTGCCAGCTCATCAGAGACAGGGGCGAACACCGGGGAGCTGTTTTTT. Translating it yields CASSSETGANTGELFF. The full variable domain, completed using reference TRBV18 and TRBJ2-2, is NAGVMQNPRHLVRRRGQEARLRCSPMKGHSHVYWYRQLPEEGLKFMVYLQKENIIDESGMPKERFSAEFPKEGPSILRIQQVVRGDSAAYFCASSSETGANTGELFFGEGSRLTVL.

The J gene is TRBJ2-6, the V gene TRBV7-8; D gene uncertain. The germline V gene encodes CDR1 SGHVS and CDR2 FQNEAQ. V was trimmed by 3 bases and J by 0 bases, leaving 15 bases between them. The CDR3 spans 18 residues. The CDR3 DNA sequence: TGTGCCAGCAGCTTTAATCCCCAACAGCGCTCTGGGGCCAACGTCCTGACTTTC. Protein product: CASSFNPQQRSGANVLTF.

This clone was recorded once. The gene calls are TRBV9 and TRBJ2-7; 10 nucleotides agree with TRBD1. In germline, CDR1 is SGDLS, CDR2 YYNGEE. With 4 bases clipped from V and 3 bases from J, the junction kept 4 bases outside the gene matches. The CDR3 loop spans 14 amino acids. DNA of the CDR3: TGTGCCAGCAGCACCGGACAGGGGGGCTACGAGCAGTACTTC. Translating it yields CASSTGQGGYEQYF.

The chain uses TRBV10-3 and TRBJ1-2; 7 nucleotides agree with TRBD1. This CDR3 has 14 amino acids. With 3 bases clipped from V and 2 bases from J, the junction kept 3 bases outside the gene matches. Germline-derived CDR1 and CDR2 are ENHRY and SYGVKD. In DNA, the CDR3 is TGTGCCATCAGTGACCTGACAGGGAACTATGGCTACACCTTC. It is translated as CAISDLTGNYGYTF.